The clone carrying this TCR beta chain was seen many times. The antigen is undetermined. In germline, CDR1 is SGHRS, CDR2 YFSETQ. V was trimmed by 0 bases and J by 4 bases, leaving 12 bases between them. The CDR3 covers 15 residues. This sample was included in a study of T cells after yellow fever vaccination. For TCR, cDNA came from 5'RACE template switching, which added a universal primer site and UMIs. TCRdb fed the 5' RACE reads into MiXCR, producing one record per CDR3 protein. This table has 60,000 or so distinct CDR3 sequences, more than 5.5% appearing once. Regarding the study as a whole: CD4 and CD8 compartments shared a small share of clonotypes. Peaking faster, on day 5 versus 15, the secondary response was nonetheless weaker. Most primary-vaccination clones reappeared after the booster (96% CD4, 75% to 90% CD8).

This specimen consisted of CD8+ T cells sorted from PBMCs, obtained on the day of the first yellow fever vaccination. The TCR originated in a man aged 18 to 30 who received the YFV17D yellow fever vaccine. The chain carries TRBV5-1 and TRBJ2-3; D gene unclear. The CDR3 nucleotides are TGCGCCAGCAGCTTGGCCTGGAACTCTGCAGATACGCAGTATTTT. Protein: CASSLAWNSADTQYF.